This T cell receptor beta chain was recorded in a study of immune cell composition in non-small cell lung cancer. Looking at the study overall: Histologic subtype was mainly adenocarcinoma or squamous cell carcinoma. Overall study results and limits: TIL tumour reactivity correlated with maximal tumour-associated clone frequency in adenocarcinoma. Lung adenocarcinomas had lower top 10 clone scores and clonality than squamous tumours.

Template was genomic DNA from frozen, unsorted single-cell suspensions. As for this clone: The antigen is unknown.

Trimming left V 5 bases short and J 4 bases short, with 8 bases between. This CDR3 contains 12 residues. Germline V gene sequence: CDR1 MNHNS, CDR2 SASEGT. Produced via immunoSEQ multiplex PCR; TCRdb's table is partial and in-frame only. Of around 3,000 clones in the sample, around 80% were seen once. This chain links TRBV6-1 with TRBJ1-2; unclear D gene. The source of this sequence is a human donor with non-small cell lung cancer. The specimen sequenced was lung tumor tissue. The DNA for the CDR3 is TGTGCCAGCAGTTCGACTGGCTATGGCTACACCTTC. Amino acid sequence: CASSSTGYGYTF.